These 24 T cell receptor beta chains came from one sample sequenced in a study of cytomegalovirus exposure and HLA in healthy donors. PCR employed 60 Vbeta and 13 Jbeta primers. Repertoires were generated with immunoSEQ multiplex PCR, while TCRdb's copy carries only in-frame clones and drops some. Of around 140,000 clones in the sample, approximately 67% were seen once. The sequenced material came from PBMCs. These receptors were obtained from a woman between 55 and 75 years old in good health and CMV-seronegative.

In DNA, the CDR3 is TGTGCCAGCAGCTTGGCCCCACTCCTATCTAGCGGGGCCGAGCAGTACTTC. It encodes CASSLAPLLSSGAEQYF. The chain recombines TRBV5-4 with TRBJ2-7; 9 bases match TRBD2. V shed 0 bases and J 6 bases; nucleotides not matched to a gene: 13. The CDR3 has 17 residues. Germline V gene lookup returns CDR1 SGHNT and CDR2 YYREEE (reference sequence).

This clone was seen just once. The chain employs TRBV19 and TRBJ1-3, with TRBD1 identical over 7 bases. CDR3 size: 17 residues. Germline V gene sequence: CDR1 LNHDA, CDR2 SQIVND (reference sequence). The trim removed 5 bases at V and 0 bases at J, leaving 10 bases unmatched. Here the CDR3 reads CASSPWDSAHSGNTIYF. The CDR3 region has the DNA TGTGCCAGTAGTCCCTGGGACAGCGCACACTCTGGAAACACCATATATTTT.

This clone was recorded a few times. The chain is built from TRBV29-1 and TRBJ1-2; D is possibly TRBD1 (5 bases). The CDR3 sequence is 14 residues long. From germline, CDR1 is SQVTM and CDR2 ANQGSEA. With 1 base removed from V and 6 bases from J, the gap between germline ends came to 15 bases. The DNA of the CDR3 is TGCAGCGTTGAAGGGGGGGACGGGGGTCATGGCTACACCTTC. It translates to CSVEGGDGGHGYTF.

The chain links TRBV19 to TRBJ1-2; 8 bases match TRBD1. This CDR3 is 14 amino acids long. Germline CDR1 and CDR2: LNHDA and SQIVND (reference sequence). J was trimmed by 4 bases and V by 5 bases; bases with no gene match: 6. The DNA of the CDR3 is TGTGCCAGTAGTCCCGGGACAGGACCCTATGGCTACACCTTC. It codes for CASSPGTGPYGYTF.

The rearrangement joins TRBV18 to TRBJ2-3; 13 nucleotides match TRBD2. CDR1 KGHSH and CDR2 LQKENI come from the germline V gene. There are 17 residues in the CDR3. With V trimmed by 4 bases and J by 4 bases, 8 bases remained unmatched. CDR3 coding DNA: TGTGCCAGCTCACGGACTAGCGGGGGCGTTTCCCCAGATACGCAGTATTTT. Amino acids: CASSRTSGGVSPDTQYF.

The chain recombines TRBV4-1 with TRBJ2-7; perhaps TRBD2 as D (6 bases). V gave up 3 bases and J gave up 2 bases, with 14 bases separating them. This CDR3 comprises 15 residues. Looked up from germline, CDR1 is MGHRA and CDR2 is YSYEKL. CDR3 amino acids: CASSQRDGPPYEQYF. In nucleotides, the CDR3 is TGCGCCAGCAGCCAGCGGGACGGTCCTCCCTACGAGCAGTACTTC.

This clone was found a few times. The CDR3 coding sequence is TGTGCCAGCACCCCTAGTCCCTATAATTCACCCCTCCACTTT. Amino acids: CASTPSPYNSPLHF. The chain carries TRBV28 and TRBJ1-6; D is ambiguous. Germline V gene sequence: CDR1 MDHEN, CDR2 SYDVKM. V shed 7 bases and J shed 2 bases, with 9 bases lying between them. This CDR3 is 14 amino acids long.

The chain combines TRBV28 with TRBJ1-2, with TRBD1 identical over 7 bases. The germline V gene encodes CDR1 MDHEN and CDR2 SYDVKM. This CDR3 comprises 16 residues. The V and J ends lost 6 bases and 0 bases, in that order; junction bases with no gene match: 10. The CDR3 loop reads CASRGTASDPNYGYTF. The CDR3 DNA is TGTGCCAGCAGGGGGACAGCGAGTGATCCTAACTATGGCTACACCTTC.

The CDR3 DNA sequence: TGCGCCAGCAGTCAACGTCTCGCCCGGGACAGGGCAAATAGCAATCAGCCCCAGCATTTT. It specifies CASSQRLARDRANSNQPQHF. The chain joins TRBV23-1 to TRBJ1-5; 9 bases agree with TRBD1. TRBV23-1 belongs to the ORF category, with a function that is uncertain. V lost 2 bases to trimming and J lost 0 bases; unmatched junction nucleotides: 14. This CDR3 has 20 amino acids.

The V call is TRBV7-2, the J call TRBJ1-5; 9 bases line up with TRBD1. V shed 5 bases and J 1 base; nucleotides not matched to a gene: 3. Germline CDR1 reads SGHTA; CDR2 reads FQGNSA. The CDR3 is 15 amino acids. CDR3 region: CASSIGQGSNQPQHF. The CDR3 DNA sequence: TGTGCCAGCAGCATTGGACAGGGGAGCAATCAGCCCCAGCATTTT.

The CDR3 protein is CASSPAGRHEQYF. The CDR3 DNA is TGTGCCAGCAGCCCCGCAGGGAGGCACGAGCAGTACTTC. The J gene is TRBJ2-7, the V gene TRBV5-6; D is perhaps TRBD2 (6 bases). Germline-derived CDR1 and CDR2 are SGHDT and YYEEEE. This CDR3 spans 13 amino acids. V lost 4 bases and J 5 bases, leaving 13 bases between the germline ends.

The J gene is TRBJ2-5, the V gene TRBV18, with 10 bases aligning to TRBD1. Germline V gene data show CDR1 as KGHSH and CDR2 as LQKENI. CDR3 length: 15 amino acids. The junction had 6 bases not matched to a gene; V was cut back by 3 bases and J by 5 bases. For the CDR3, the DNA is TGTGCCAGCTCACCTTCGACAGGGGGCGCGGAGACCCAGTACTTC. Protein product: CASSPSTGGAETQYF.

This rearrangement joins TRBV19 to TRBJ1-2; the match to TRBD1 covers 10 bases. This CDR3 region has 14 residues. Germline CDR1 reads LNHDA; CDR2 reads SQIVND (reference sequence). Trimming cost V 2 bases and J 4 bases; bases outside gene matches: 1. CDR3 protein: CASSIRTGGYGYTF. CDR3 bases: TGTGCCAGTAGTATACGGACAGGGGGCTATGGCTACACCTTC.

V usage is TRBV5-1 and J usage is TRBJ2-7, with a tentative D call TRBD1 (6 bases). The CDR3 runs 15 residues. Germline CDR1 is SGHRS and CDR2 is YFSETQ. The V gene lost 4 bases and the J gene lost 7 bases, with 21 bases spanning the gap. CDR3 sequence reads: CASSRTVDTLREQYF. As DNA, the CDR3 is TGCGCCAGCAGCCGGACAGTCGATACCTTACGGGAGCAGTACTTC.

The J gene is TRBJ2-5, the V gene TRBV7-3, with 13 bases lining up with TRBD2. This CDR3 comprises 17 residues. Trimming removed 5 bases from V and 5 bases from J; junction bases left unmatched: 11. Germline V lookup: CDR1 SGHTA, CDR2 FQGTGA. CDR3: CASSPSRTSGRAETQYF. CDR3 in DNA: TGTGCCAGCAGCCCAAGTCGAACTAGCGGGAGGGCGGAGACCCAGTACTTC.

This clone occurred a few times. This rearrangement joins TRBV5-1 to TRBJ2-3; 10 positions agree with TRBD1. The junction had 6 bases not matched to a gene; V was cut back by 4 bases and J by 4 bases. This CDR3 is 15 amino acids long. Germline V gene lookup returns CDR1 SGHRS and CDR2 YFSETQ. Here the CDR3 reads CASSRRTGGADTQYF. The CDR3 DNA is TGCGCCAGCAGCCGGAGGACAGGGGGGGCAGATACGCAGTATTTT.

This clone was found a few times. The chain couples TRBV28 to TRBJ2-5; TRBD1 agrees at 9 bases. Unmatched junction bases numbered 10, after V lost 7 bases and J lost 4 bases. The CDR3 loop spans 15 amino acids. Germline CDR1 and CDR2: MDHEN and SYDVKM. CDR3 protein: CASKAPQGQGETQYF. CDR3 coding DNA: TGTGCCAGCAAGGCCCCTCAGGGACAGGGAGAGACCCAGTACTTC.

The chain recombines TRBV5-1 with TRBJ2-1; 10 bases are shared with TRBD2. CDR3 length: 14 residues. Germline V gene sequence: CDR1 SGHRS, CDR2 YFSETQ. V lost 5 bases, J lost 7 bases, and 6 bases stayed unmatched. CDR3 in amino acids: CASRSGGAGNEQFF. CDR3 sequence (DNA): TGCGCCAGCAGAAGCGGGGGGGCGGGTAATGAGCAGTTCTTC.

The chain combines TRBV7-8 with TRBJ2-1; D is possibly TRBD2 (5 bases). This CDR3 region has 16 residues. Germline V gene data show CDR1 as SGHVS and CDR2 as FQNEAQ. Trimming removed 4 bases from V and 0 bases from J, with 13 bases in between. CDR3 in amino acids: CASSSRTVSSYNEQFF. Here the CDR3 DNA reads TGTGCCAGCAGCTCCCGGACTGTAAGCTCCTACAATGAGCAGTTCTTC.

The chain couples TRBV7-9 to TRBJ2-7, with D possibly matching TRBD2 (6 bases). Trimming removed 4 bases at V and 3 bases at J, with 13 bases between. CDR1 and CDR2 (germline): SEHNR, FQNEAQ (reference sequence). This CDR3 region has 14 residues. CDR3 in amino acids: CASSSGTYDYEQYF. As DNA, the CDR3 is TGTGCCAGCAGCTCCGGGACTTACGACTACGAGCAGTACTTC.

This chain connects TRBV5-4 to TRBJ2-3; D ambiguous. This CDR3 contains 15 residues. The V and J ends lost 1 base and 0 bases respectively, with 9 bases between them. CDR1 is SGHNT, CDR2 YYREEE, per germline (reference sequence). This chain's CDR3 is CASSLNPTSTDTQYF. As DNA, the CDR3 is TGTGCCAGCAGCTTGAACCCTACTAGCACAGATACGCAGTATTTT.

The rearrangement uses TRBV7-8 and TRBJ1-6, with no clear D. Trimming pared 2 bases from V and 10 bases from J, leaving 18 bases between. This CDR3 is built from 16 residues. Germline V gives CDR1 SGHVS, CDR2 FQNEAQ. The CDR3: CASSLSVGVMGSPLHF. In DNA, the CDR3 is TGTGCCAGCAGCTTATCTGTCGGGGTGATGGGCTCACCCCTCCACTTT.

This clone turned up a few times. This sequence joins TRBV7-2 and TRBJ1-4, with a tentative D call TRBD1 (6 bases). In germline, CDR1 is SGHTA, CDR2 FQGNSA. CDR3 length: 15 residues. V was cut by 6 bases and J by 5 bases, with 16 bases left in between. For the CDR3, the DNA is TGTGCCAGCAGTCCTGCGGGGGGCAACAATGAAAAACTGTTTTTT. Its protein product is CASSPAGGNNEKLFF.

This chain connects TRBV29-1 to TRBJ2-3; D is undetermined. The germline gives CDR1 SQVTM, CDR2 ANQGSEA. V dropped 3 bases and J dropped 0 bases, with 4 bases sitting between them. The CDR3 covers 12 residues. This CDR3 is CSVDESTDTQYF. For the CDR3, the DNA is TGCAGCGTTGACGAGAGCACAGATACGCAGTATTTT.